These 6 T cell receptor beta chains were sequenced from one sample in a study of T cell responses to AZD1222 COVID-19 vaccine. The table came from immunoSEQ multiplex PCR; TCRdb's copy has only in-frame clones and leaves some out. The sample records under 150,000 clones, approximately 93% being singletons. The sequencing used peripheral blood, collected on day 0 of AZD1222 vaccination. These receptors were taken from an adult in good health.

V usage is TRBV9 and J usage is TRBJ1-1; the D gene is possibly TRBD1 (5 bases). The CDR3 is made up of 17 amino acids. From germline, CDR1 is SGDLS and CDR2 YYNGEE. The V end lost 4 bases, the J end lost 1 base, and 20 bases lay between the germline ends. CDR3 residues: CASSFLRAPGSNTEAFF. The CDR3 bases are TGTGCCAGCAGCTTCCTCCGAGCCCCAGGGTCGAACACTGAAGCTTTCTTT.

This clone was recorded only once. The genes are TRBV6-5 and TRBJ1-1; D perhaps matches TRBD1 (5 bases). The germline gives CDR1 MNHEY, CDR2 SVGAGI. There are 13 residues in the CDR3. The V and J ends lost 8 bases and 6 bases respectively, with 16 bases between them. This CDR3 is CASRVPGYPEAFF. In DNA form, the CDR3 reads TGTGCCAGCCGAGTCCCAGGGTATCCTGAAGCTTTCTTT.

V and J are TRBV11-2 and TRBJ1-3, with 8 bases identical to TRBD1. The CDR3 extends over 14 amino acids. After removal of 4 bases from V and 2 bases from J, the junction contained 1 base not matched to a gene. Germline V CDR1 and CDR2: SGHAT, FQNNGV. The CDR3 protein is CASSSTGAGNTIYF. For the CDR3, the DNA is TGTGCCAGCAGCTCGACAGGGGCTGGAAACACCATATATTTT.

This rearrangement joins TRBV10-3 to TRBJ2-7; D assignment may be TRBD1 or TRBD2 (6 bases each). CDR1 is ENHRY, CDR2 SYGVKD, per germline. The length of the CDR3 is 16 residues. Trimming shortened V by 0 bases and J by 7 bases, and 19 bases separated the two germline ends. CDR3 in DNA: TGTGCCATCAGTGAGTCTGGCACAGGGAGGTTTGGGGAGCAGTACTTC. Protein: CAISESGTGRFGEQYF.

V is TRBV14 and J is TRBJ2-1, with TRBD1 as a possible D gene (6 bases). Germline V gene lookup returns CDR1 SGHDN and CDR2 FVKESK. CDR3 length: 15 residues. The V and J ends lost 4 bases and 5 bases respectively, with 15 bases between them. Written as DNA, the CDR3 is TGTGCCAGCAGCCCAGTGGGGGCGGCCAACAATGAGCAGTTCTTC. Amino acids: CASSPVGAANNEQFF.

The chain carries TRBV5-8 and TRBJ1-1, with 7 bases that match TRBD1. Germline CDR1 and CDR2: SGHTS and YDEGEE. The CDR3 is 12 amino acids. The ends lost 4 bases at V and 6 bases at J; junction bases unmatched: 3. CDR3 loop: CASSEGQPEAFF. For the CDR3, the DNA is TGTGCCAGCAGCGAGGGACAGCCTGAAGCTTTCTTT.